Listed below are T cell receptor beta chains from one sample, sequenced in a study of blood T cells in healthy people across ages. MiXCR, applied by TCRdb to the 5' RACE reads, yields one record per CDR3 protein. Seen here are about 1.8 million distinct CDR3 sequences, roughly 52% observed once, and the top ten hold 2.1%. The sample comprised blood. Receptors originate from a woman in her thirties or forties in good health. CDR3s include the opening cysteine and the closing phenylalanine or tryptophan. Each record gives: CDR3 DNA, CDR3 protein, J gene, V gene, CDR3 length, D gene, clone size. A D gene is named only where the DNA matches it firmly. Rows may omit the clone size; those that give it use once, few, many or a size class.

DNA: TGTGCCAGCAGCCCGACTAGCGTCCCAGATACGCAGTATTTT
CDR3: CASSPTSVPDTQYF
J: TRBJ2-3
V: TRBV7-3
length: 14
D: TRBD2
size: -

DNA: TGTGCCAGCAGCTTAGCCGCCACAGGAATCCGTGGCACTGAAGCTTTCTTT
CDR3: CASSLAATGIRGTEAFF
J: TRBJ1-1
V: TRBV7-2
length: 17
D: -
size: -

DNA: TGTGCCAGCAGCCCACGGGGCAGGGGATTAAAGTACGAGCAGTACTTC
CDR3: CASSPRGRGLKYEQYF
J: TRBJ2-7
V: TRBV5-6
length: 16
D: -
size: few

DNA: TGTGCCAGCAGCTTAGATGGTAGCGGGGGGGCGGTGCAGTACTTC
CDR3: CASSLDGSGGAVQYF
J: TRBJ2-7
V: TRBV7-2
length: 15
D: TRBD2
size: -

DNA: TGTGCCAGCAGCTTAAGGGGACAGGGACGAGTCGGGGAGCTGTTTTTT
CDR3: CASSLRGQGRVGELFF
J: TRBJ2-2
V: TRBV7-3
length: 16
D: TRBD1
size: -

DNA: TGTGCCAGCAAAAGACAGGGGGGGACCTACGAGCAGTACTTC
CDR3: CASKRQGGTYEQYF
J: TRBJ2-7
V: TRBV12-3/TRBV12-4
length: 14
D: TRBD1
size: few

DNA: TGTGCCAGCAGAAATTACGAGGCATGGCAGTACTTC
CDR3: CASRNYEAWQYF
J: TRBJ2-7
V: TRBV2
length: 12
D: -
size: -

DNA: TGTGCCAGCAGTTCCAGCCCGGAGACCCAGTTCTTC
CDR3: CASSSSPETQFF
J: TRBJ2-1
V: TRBV6-6
length: 12
D: -
size: -

DNA: TGCAGTGCTAGAATCCCCTCGGGACTAGCGCCTACTTCCTACAATGAGCAGTTCTTC
CDR3: CSARIPSGLAPTSYNEQFF
J: TRBJ2-1
V: TRBV20-1
length: 19
D: TRBD2
size: -

DNA: TGTGCCAGCAAGGACAGTCCTCATTCGTCCTACAATGAGCAGTTCTTC
CDR3: CASKDSPHSSYNEQFF
J: TRBJ2-1
V: TRBV7-2
length: 16
D: -
size: few

DNA: TGCAGTGCCCCTGATCTTTCGAGCGGGGGACTGAGCTCCTACGAGCAGTACTTC
CDR3: CSAPDLSSGGLSSYEQYF
J: TRBJ2-7
V: TRBV20-1
length: 18
D: TRBD2
size: -

DNA: TGTGCCAGCAGCGACAGGGAAGTTAGCAATTCACCCCTCCACTTT
CDR3: CASSDREVSNSPLHF
J: TRBJ1-6
V: TRBV11-1
length: 15
D: TRBD1
size: -

DNA: TGTGCCAGCAGCTTCGGACAGGGGGCAAGCCCTGAAGCTTTCTTT
CDR3: CASSFGQGASPEAFF
J: TRBJ1-1
V: TRBV7-9
length: 15
D: TRBD1
size: -

DNA: TGTGCCATCTCCGGCTACAGCGGCCCCATCAGAACAGATACGCAGTATTTT
CDR3: CAISGYSGPIRTDTQYF
J: TRBJ2-3
V: TRBV10-3
length: 17
D: -
size: -

DNA: TGTGCCAGCAGCTTAGCGGGTGGGGGACTAGCGGGGGGGCAAGAGACCCAGTACTTC
CDR3: CASSLAGGGLAGGQETQYF
J: TRBJ2-5
V: TRBV7-8
length: 19
D: TRBD2
size: -

DNA: TGTGCCATCAGTGAGCCAGGACAAAAGGATAAGCAGTTCTTC
CDR3: CAISEPGQKDKQFF
J: TRBJ2-1
V: TRBV10-3
length: 14
D: -
size: -

DNA: TGTGCCAGCAGTTACTCTGTGGACAGGGGGCCAGGGCAGTACTTC
CDR3: CASSYSVDRGPGQYF
J: TRBJ2-7
V: TRBV6-6
length: 15
D: TRBD1
size: -

DNA: TGTGCCAGCAGTCGACCGGGACAGGGAACAGATACGCAGTATTTT
CDR3: CASSRPGQGTDTQYF
J: TRBJ2-3
V: TRBV28
length: 15
D: TRBD1
size: many

DNA: TGTGCCACCAGCGCCCCAGCCAGTAGGAGCGACGAGCAGTACTTC
CDR3: CATSAPASRSDEQYF
J: TRBJ2-7
V: TRBV15
length: 15
D: -
size: few

DNA: TGCAGTGCTAGTGTTGGGGCCCTGGGGCCCAGCTATGGCTACACCTTC
CDR3: CSASVGALGPSYGYTF
J: TRBJ1-2
V: TRBV20-1
length: 16
D: -
size: -

DNA: TGTGCCAGCAGCCGGGGAATTTCGTTAGCGGGACGTGACAATGAGCAGTTCTTC
CDR3: CASSRGISLAGRDNEQFF
J: TRBJ2-1
V: TRBV14
length: 18
D: TRBD2
size: -

DNA: TGTGTCAGCAGCTTAGATCTAGCGGTTAGCACAGATACGCAGTATTTT
CDR3: CVSSLDLAVSTDTQYF
J: TRBJ2-3
V: TRBV7-2
length: 16
D: TRBD2
size: -